This passage covers 29 T cell receptor beta chains from one sample sequenced in a study of T cell responses to AZD1222 COVID-19 vaccine. Assay: immunoSEQ multiplex PCR; the TCRdb copy retains only in-frame clones and omits some. This table has 90,000 to 150,000 clones, 75% to 95% appearing once. The sample consisted of peripheral blood, taken 28 days after the second dose of the MenACWY control vaccine. The receptors derive from an adult who received the MenACWY meningococcal vaccine as a control.

The chain has TRBV7-2 and TRBJ2-3; D is perhaps TRBD2 (6 bases). The CDR3 contains 15 residues. Germline V CDR1 and CDR2: SGHTA, FQGNSA. With 4 bases removed from V and 7 bases from J, the gap between germline ends came to 18 bases. The CDR3 DNA reads TGTGCCAGCAGCTCGGGACTGACAATACCGAATACGCAGTATTTT. As protein: CASSSGLTIPNTQYF.

This chain uses TRBV7-9 with TRBJ2-3, with TRBD1 identical over 8 bases. The CDR3 is 17 residues long. After removal of 5 bases from V and 4 bases from J, the junction contained 14 bases not matched to a gene. Germline assignment: CDR1 SEHNR and CDR2 FQNEAQ (reference sequence). The CDR3 here is CASSHSEDRALADTQYF. The CDR3 DNA is TGTGCCAGCAGCCACTCAGAGGACAGGGCCTTGGCAGATACGCAGTATTTT.

The chain combines TRBV9 with TRBJ1-5; TRBD1 aligns across 10 bases. The CDR3 loop spans 15 amino acids. Trimming at V came to 3 bases and at J to 3 bases, leaving 3 bases not matched to a gene. CDR1 is SGDLS, CDR2 YYNGEE, per germline. The CDR3 DNA is TGTGCCAGCAGCGCGACAGGGGGCGTCAATCAGCCCCAGCATTTT. Translating it yields CASSATGGVNQPQHF. The full variable domain, in which reference TRBV9 and TRBJ1-5 provide the parts outside the CDR3, is DSGVTQTPKHLITATGQRVTLRCSPRSGDLSVYWYQQSLDQGLQFLIQYYNGEERAKGNILERFSAQQFPDLHSELNLSSLELGDSALYFCASSATGGVNQPQHFGDGTRLSIL.

This clone was counted once. The chain couples TRBV27 to TRBJ2-3; the D is unclear. V gave up 4 bases and J gave up 3 bases, with 17 bases separating them. Per the germline V gene, CDR1 is MNHEY and CDR2 is SMNVEV (reference sequence). CDR3 length equals 16 residues. This chain's CDR3 is CASSSPFREMTDTQYF. The CDR3, as DNA: TGTGCCAGCAGTTCCCCTTTTAGGGAAATGACAGATACGCAGTATTTT.

The chain employs TRBV5-6 and TRBJ1-2; a weak D match, TRBD1 (6 bases). Germline V gene lookup returns CDR1 SGHDT and CDR2 YYEEEE. V was shortened by 4 bases and J by 3 bases, with 19 bases between the two germline ends. This CDR3 spans 16 amino acids. In DNA, the CDR3 is TGTGCCAGCAGCCTTGGGGGCTTACGGGGATACTATGGCTACACCTTC. Translating it yields CASSLGGLRGYYGYTF.

V and J are TRBV20-1 and TRBJ1-6; D is unresolved. V lost 5 bases to trimming and J lost 9 bases, with 5 bases between them. This CDR3 is built from 10 residues. Germline lookup yields CDR1 DFQATT and CDR2 SNEGSKA (reference sequence). CDR3 coding DNA: TGCAGTGCTCACCCTTCACCCCTCCACTTT. This codes for CSAHPSPLHF.

The rearrangement links TRBV3-1 (or the pseudogene TRBV3-2) to TRBJ2-1; D ambiguous. CDR1 is LGHDT, CDR2 YNNKEL, per germline (reference sequence). Trimming took 1 base from V and 4 from J, leaving 11 bases between them. The CDR3 loop spans 15 amino acids. CDR3 DNA sequence: TGTGCCAGCAGCCAAGTGTTAGCCACGTACAATGAGCAGTTCTTC. This gives the protein CASSQVLATYNEQFF.

The chain is built from TRBV7-8 and TRBJ1-3; weak D call: TRBD1 (5 bases). CDR3 length equals 17 residues. Trimming cost V 1 base and J 0 bases, with 13 bases left between them. Germline lookup yields CDR1 SGHVS and CDR2 FQNEAQ. The CDR3 nucleotides read TGTGCCAGCAGCTTAGGTTCCGGGACCCTCTCTGGAAACACCATATATTTT. It is translated as CASSLGSGTLSGNTIYF. Complete variable domain (other parts from reference TRBV7-8 and TRBJ1-3): GAGVSQSPRYKVAKRGQDVALRCDPISGHVSLFWYQQALGQGPEFLTYFQNEAQLDKSGLPSDRFFAERPEGSVSTLKIQRTQQEDSAVYLCASSLGSGTLSGNTIYFGEGSWLTVV.

This chain connects TRBV30 to TRBJ2-7, with no clear D. The CDR3 is made up of 12 amino acids. Per germline, CDR1 GTSNPN and CDR2 SVGIG (reference sequence). Trimming stripped 1 base from V and 1 base from J, with 5 bases between. The CDR3 reads CAWSEDSYEQYF. In nucleotides, the CDR3 is TGTGCCTGGAGTGAAGATTCCTACGAGCAGTACTTC.

The gene calls are TRBV7-2 and TRBJ1-6; D ambiguous. Germline assignment: CDR1 SGHTA and CDR2 FQGNSA. The CDR3 covers 14 residues. Trimming stripped 6 bases from V and 2 bases from J, with 8 bases between. CDR3 amino acids: CASSQAPYNSPLHF. CDR3 DNA: TGTGCCAGCAGTCAGGCCCCCTATAATTCACCCCTCCACTTT. Looking up the rest from reference TRBV7-2 and TRBJ1-6 gives the full variable domain: GAGVSQSPSNKVTEKGKDVELRCDPISGHTALYWYRQSLGQGLEFLIYFQGNSAPDKSGLPSDRFSAERTGGSVSTLTIQRTQQEDSAVYLCASSQAPYNSPLHFGNGTRLTVT.

In its sample, this clone was seen once. The chain recombines TRBV10-3 with TRBJ1-6, with D unresolved. Trimming cost V 4 bases and J 3 bases, with 13 bases left between them. There are 16 residues in the CDR3. Germline V lookup: CDR1 ENHRY, CDR2 SYGVKD. DNA for the CDR3: TGTGCCATCAGTGTGCGGTCCGGGGTCTATAATTCACCCCTCCACTTT. Its translation is CAISVRSGVYNSPLHF.

This clone was observed a single time. The chain recombines TRBV7-3 with TRBJ2-5; D might be TRBD1 (7 bases). V lost 3 bases and J 5 bases, leaving 13 bases between the germline ends. This CDR3 is built from 14 residues. From germline, CDR1 is SGHTA and CDR2 FQGTGA. For the CDR3, the DNA is TGTGCCAGCAGCTTCACAGGGGCGGGGGAGACCCAGTACTTC. It specifies CASSFTGAGETQYF. Complete variable domain (other parts from reference TRBV7-3 and TRBJ2-5): GAGVSQTPSNKVTEKGKYVELRCDPISGHTALYWYRQSLGQGPEFLIYFQGTGAADDSGLPNDRFFAVRPEGSVSTLKIQRTERGDSAVYLCASSFTGAGETQYFGPGTRLLVL.

V and J are TRBV7-2 and TRBJ1-5; the D is unclear. This CDR3 has 17 amino acids. The V gene's germline CDR1 is SGHTA and CDR2 FQGNSA. Trimming cost V 1 base and J 1 base, with 14 bases left between them. CDR3: CASSLEDHLGSNQPQHF. The CDR3 nucleotides are TGTGCCAGCAGCTTAGAGGACCACTTGGGCAGCAATCAGCCCCAGCATTTT.

The CDR3 DNA sequence: TGTGCCAGCAGGGTCTTGGACAGGGGGGTGTACGAGCAGTACTTC. Protein sequence: CASRVLDRGVYEQYF. The chain links TRBV7-4 to TRBJ2-7, with 10 bases fitting TRBD1. The CDR3 totals 15 residues. The trim removed 6 bases at V and 4 bases at J, leaving 9 bases unmatched. CDR1 is SGHVT, CDR2 SQSDAQ, per germline.

This clone was detected only once. The rearrangement links TRBV14 to TRBJ1-3; D unresolved. CDR3 length equals 12 residues. V dropped 1 base and J dropped 6 bases, with 4 bases sitting between them. Germline CDR1 reads SGHDN; CDR2 reads FVKESK. In DNA form, the CDR3 reads TGTGCCAGCAGCCAAGTCCTAAACACCATATATTTT. This gives the protein CASSQVLNTIYF.

The chain couples TRBV5-1 to TRBJ2-1, with D perhaps TRBD1 (5 bases). Germline V gene sequence: CDR1 SGHRS, CDR2 YFSETQ. The ends were cut back, 1 base at V and 0 bases at J, with 8 bases in the middle. This CDR3 has 15 residues. This chain's CDR3 is CASSLQGLSYNEQFF. In DNA, the CDR3 is TGCGCCAGCAGCTTGCAGGGCCTCTCCTACAATGAGCAGTTCTTC.

This clone was seen a single time. This chain uses TRBV18 with TRBJ2-1; D perhaps matches TRBD2 (6 bases). Germline V lookup: CDR1 KGHSH, CDR2 LQKENI. The CDR3 is 16 residues long. The V end was cut by 2 bases, the J end by 2 bases, with 13 bases between. CDR3 sequence: CASSPKTSSTYNEQFF. The CDR3 region has the DNA TGTGCCAGCTCACCAAAAACTAGCTCTACCTACAATGAGCAGTTCTTC.

The V gene is TRBV6-2 or TRBV6-3, the J gene TRBJ2-7, with a tentative D call TRBD1 (6 bases). The CDR3 has 13 amino acids. The V end was cut by 4 bases, the J end by 0 bases, with 7 bases between. CDR1 and CDR2 (germline): MNHEY, SVGEGT. CDR3 amino acids: CASSSDSSYEQYV. The CDR3 DNA is TGTGCCAGCAGTTCGGACAGCTCCTACGAGCAGTACGTC.

This chain uses TRBV11-1 with TRBJ2-2; 11 bases agree with TRBD1. The length of the CDR3 is 16 residues. The V segment lost 4 bases and the J segment 3 bases; nucleotides outside the gene matches: 4. CDR1 is SGHAT, CDR2 FQDESV, per germline (reference sequence). CDR3 amino acids: CASSSGTGGYTGELFF. The CDR3 coding sequence is TGTGCCAGCAGCTCGGGGACAGGGGGATACACCGGGGAGCTGTTTTTT. Full variable domain (rest looked up from reference TRBV11-1 and TRBJ2-2): EAEVAQSPRYKITEKSQAVAFWCDPISGHATLYWYRQILGQGPELLVQFQDESVVDDSQLPKDRFSAERLKGVDSTLKIQPAELGDSAMYLCASSSGTGGYTGELFFGEGSRLTVL.

This rearrangement joins TRBV15 to TRBJ1-4, with 7 nucleotides matching TRBD1. The CDR3 sequence is 16 residues long. The ends lost 2 bases at V and 0 bases at J; junction bases unmatched: 3. Per germline, CDR1 LNHNV and CDR2 YYDKDF (reference sequence). The CDR3 bases are TGTGCCACCAGCAGATCCGGGACAGCAACTAATGAAAAACTGTTTTTT. It is translated as CATSRSGTATNEKLFF.

CDR3 nucleotide sequence: TGTGCCAGCAGCTTCGTCGGGGAGGGCACTGAAGCTTTCTTT. Amino acids: CASSFVGEGTEAFF. The genes are TRBV5-6 and TRBJ1-1, with D unresolved. CDR3 size: 14 residues. Germline V CDR1 and CDR2: SGHDT, YYEEEE. Between the trimmed V and J ends, which lost 2 bases and 4 bases, there was a span of 12 bases.

The chain recombines TRBV9 with TRBJ1-5, with a possible D match to TRBD1 (6 bases). Germline V lookup: CDR1 SGDLS, CDR2 YYNGEE. V was trimmed by 4 bases and J by 1 base, leaving 15 bases between them. The CDR3 covers 16 residues. CDR3 sequence reads: CASSSGIGGSNQPQHF. The CDR3 DNA sequence: TGTGCCAGCAGCTCCGGGATAGGGGGGAGCAATCAGCCCCAGCATTTT.

This chain links TRBV21-1 with TRBJ2-7; whether TRBD1, the table's D call, matches the DNA was not checked. TRBV21-1 is classified as a pseudogene. There are 15 residues in the CDR3. The CDR3 sequence: CASSVRDRGSYEQYF. As DNA, the CDR3 is TGTGCCAGCAGCGTCCGGGACAGGGGTTCCTACGAGCAGTACTTC.

The chain has TRBV7-9 and TRBJ2-3; tentatively, D is TRBD1 or TRBD2 (6 bases each). Trimming shortened V by 3 bases and J by 4 bases, and 14 bases separated the two germline ends. Germline lookup yields CDR1 SEHNR and CDR2 FQNEAQ (reference sequence). The CDR3 is made up of 15 amino acids. The CDR3 here is CASSFIMGGADTQYF. For the CDR3, the DNA is TGTGCCAGCAGCTTTATAATGGGGGGCGCAGATACGCAGTATTTT. The full variable domain, completed using reference TRBV7-9 and TRBJ2-3, is DTGVSQNPRHKITKRGQNVTFRCDPISEHNRLYWYRQTLGQGPEFLTYFQNEAQLEKSRLLSDRFSAERPKGSFSTLEIQRTEQGDSAMYLCASSFIMGGADTQYFGPGTRLTVL.

The rearrangement links TRBV3-1 (or the pseudogene TRBV3-2) to TRBJ2-1; 8 bases align to TRBD1. The junction had 10 bases not matched to a gene; V was cut back by 0 bases and J by 6 bases. CDR3 size: 17 residues. Germline CDR1 reads LGHDT; CDR2 reads YNNKEL (reference sequence). CDR3 coding DNA: TGTGCCAGCAGCCAAGAGTTCAAGGACAGGGTAATCAATGAGCAGTTCTTC. Translating it yields CASSQEFKDRVINEQFF.

The J gene is TRBJ1-2, the V gene TRBV5-1, with D hard to call. Trimming stripped 8 bases from V and 4 bases from J, with 15 bases between. This CDR3 is 13 amino acids long. The germline V gene has CDR1 SGHRS and CDR2 YFSETQ. The CDR3 reads CARPMGPSYGYTF. CDR3 DNA sequence: TGCGCCAGACCCATGGGTCCCTCCTATGGCTACACCTTC. Full variable domain (rest looked up from reference TRBV5-1 and TRBJ1-2): KAGVTQTPRYLIKTRGQQVTLSCSPISGHRSVSWYQQTPGQGLQFLFEYFSETQRNKGNFPGRFSGRQFSNSRSEMNVSTLELGDSALYLCARPMGPSYGYTFGSGTRLTVV.

The gene calls are TRBV6-5 and TRBJ1-6, with TRBD1 as a possible D gene (5 bases). Trimming removed 10 bases at V and 10 bases at J, with 14 bases between. Looked up from germline, CDR1 is MNHEY and CDR2 is SVGAGI. CDR3 size: 12 residues. The CDR3 DNA follows: TGTGCCACCCGGGCGAGGGGATCACCCCTCCACTTT. This translates into CATRARGSPLHF.

V gene TRBV27 combines with J gene TRBJ2-4; maybe TRBD1 (5 bases). This CDR3 has 11 residues. CDR1 is MNHEY, CDR2 SMNVEV, per germline (reference sequence). V was cut by 5 bases and J by 12 bases, with 11 bases left in between. The CDR3 nucleotides are TGTGCCAGCAGTCACCAGGGAACTCAGTACTTC. It translates to CASSHQGTQYF.

The rearrangement uses TRBV2 and TRBJ1-3; D gene uncertain. The CDR3 totals 16 residues. Trimming removed 0 bases at V and 3 bases at J, with 12 bases between. CDR1 and CDR2 from the germline V gene are SNHLY and FYNNEI. The CDR3 nucleotides are TGTGCCAGCAGTGAAGCTGGCCCTACGGGTGGAAACACCATATATTTT. It codes for CASSEAGPTGGNTIYF.